One and the same sample provided the 19 T cell receptor beta chains below, sequenced in a study of T cell clones after liver transplantation. TCRbeta sequences of proliferating CFSE-low MLR cells were labeled alloreactive. Their recognized antigens are unknown. Assay: immunoSEQ multiplex PCR; the TCRdb copy retains only in-frame clones and omits some. The sample yields several hundred clones, around 49% seen once. Specimen: CD8+ T cells from cultured PBMCs. These receptors all come from a human patient who received a liver transplant. The graft donor may account for some of the T cells.

The chain is built from TRBV2 and TRBJ2-1, with D tentatively TRBD2 (6 bases). Trimming took 3 bases from V and 7 from J, leaving 16 bases between them. In germline, CDR1 is SNHLY, CDR2 FYNNEI. CDR3 length: 15 amino acids. The CDR3 region is CASSEENGRGNEQFF. Here the CDR3 DNA reads TGTGCCAGCAGTGAGGAGAACGGGAGAGGAAATGAGCAGTTCTTC.

This clone was detected only a few times. In DNA, the CDR3 is TGTGCCAGCAGCAAAGACGTAGCTACAACCGCACGAAACACCATATATTTT. It codes for CASSKDVATTARNTIYF. The rearrangement links TRBV21-1 to TRBJ1-3. TRBV21-1 is annotated as a pseudogene. CDR3 length: 17 amino acids.

By sample fraction, this clone is large. This chain joins TRBV12-5 and TRBJ2-1; D remains unclear. The germline V gene has CDR1 LGHNT and CDR2 FRNRAP. This CDR3 has 12 amino acids. Trimming took 2 bases from V and 10 from J, leaving 9 bases between them. CDR3 region: CASGLFSEEQFF. The CDR3 nucleotides are TGTGCTAGTGGTTTGTTCTCGGAGGAGCAGTTCTTC.

This clone was picked up a small number of times. V gene TRBV7-9 combines with J gene TRBJ2-2; no clear D. The length of the CDR3 is 11 residues. The germline V gene encodes CDR1 SEHNR and CDR2 FQNEAQ (reference sequence). The germline V and J ends were trimmed by 5 bases and 4 bases, with 2 bases remaining between them. CDR3 in DNA: TGTGCCAGCAGCGCCACCGGGGAGCTGTTTTTT. This translates into CASSATGELFF.

V is TRBV5-6 and J is TRBJ1-4; TRBD1 agrees at 7 bases. There are 16 residues in the CDR3. Germline V gene lookup returns CDR1 SGHDT and CDR2 YYEEEE. Germline trimming cut 2 bases from V and 5 bases from J; bases unmatched to any gene: 9. This CDR3 reads CASSLWTGLINEKLFF. The CDR3 region has the DNA TGTGCCAGCAGCTTATGGACAGGCCTTATAAATGAAAAACTGTTTTTT.

V usage is TRBV5-1 and J usage is TRBJ2-7, with D perhaps TRBD2 (6 bases). The CDR3 is made up of 13 amino acids. In germline, CDR1 is SGHRS, CDR2 YFSETQ. V was pared by 2 bases and J by 7 bases, with 13 bases between. The CDR3 nucleotides read TGCGCCAGCAGCTTCCTAGCGAGTCAAGAGCAGTACTTC. Its translation: CASSFLASQEQYF.

The chain couples TRBV7-6 to TRBJ1-1; TRBD1 agrees at 8 bases. The CDR3 sequence is 13 residues long. Germline trimming cut 1 base from V and 7 bases from J; bases unmatched to any gene: 2. Germline V gene data show CDR1 as SGHVS and CDR2 as FNYEAQ. CDR3 residues: CASSLDRGYEAFF. CDR3 DNA sequence: TGTGCCAGCAGCTTAGACAGGGGGTATGAAGCTTTCTTT.

This clone has just one count. The V gene is TRBV13, the J gene TRBJ1-2; 7 nucleotides agree with TRBD1. Gene TRBJ2-7 matches the end of the DNA better, so the J call may be wrong. There are 14 residues in the CDR3. Germline V gene data show CDR1 as PRHDT and CDR2 as FYEKMQ (reference sequence). The CDR3 DNA reads TGTGCCAGCAGCCGAACAGGGGAATCCTACGAGCAGTACTTC. This sequence encodes CASSRTGESYEQYF.

The rearrangement uses TRBV29-1 and TRBJ2-5; possible D gene TRBD2, 5 bases. The CDR3 sequence is 16 residues long. V shed 1 base and J shed 5 bases, with 20 bases lying between them. Germline CDR1 is SQVTM and CDR2 is ANQGSEA. In DNA form, the CDR3 reads TGCAGCGTTGAAGGGTTCGAGGGCAGTCGCTTGGAGACCCAGTACTTC. This translates into CSVEGFEGSRLETQYF.

In its sample, this clone ranks as large (0.1 to 1%). The V call is TRBV13, the J call TRBJ2-7, with TRBD1 matching 7 bases. Germline CDR1 PRHDT, CDR2 FYEKMQ (reference sequence). This CDR3 has 14 residues. V was clipped by 5 bases and J by 1 base; unmatched bases: 5. Written as DNA, the CDR3 is TGTGCCAGCAGCCGAACAGGGGAATCCTACGAGCAGTACTTC. Encoded protein: CASSRTGESYEQYF.

This rearrangement joins TRBV14 to TRBJ1-6; D remains ambiguous. The V gene lost 2 bases and the J gene lost 10 bases, with 12 bases spanning the gap. Germline V gene sequence: CDR1 SGHDN, CDR2 FVKESK. CDR3 length equals 14 residues. For the CDR3, the DNA is TGTGCCAGCAGCCAATTGTGTATTGAATCACCCCTCCACTTT. Translating it yields CASSQLCIESPLHF. Variable domain in full (rest from reference TRBV14 and TRBJ1-6): EAGVTQFPSHSVIEKGQTVTLRCDPISGHDNLYWYRRVMGKEIKFLLHFVKESKQDESGMPNNRFLAERTGGTYSTLKVQPAELEDSGVYFCASSQLCIESPLHFGNGTRLTVT.

This chain joins TRBV30 and TRBJ2-3; 8 bases are shared with TRBD2. The CDR3 consists of 16 residues. Germline V CDR1 and CDR2: GTSNPN, SVGIG (reference sequence). Trimming at V came to 0 bases and at J to 2 bases, leaving 7 bases not matched to a gene. Here the CDR3 reads CAWSVLSGTYTDTQYF. In DNA form, the CDR3 reads TGTGCCTGGAGTGTACTTAGCGGGACGTACACAGATACGCAGTATTTT.

In its sample, this clone ranks as large (0.1 to 1%). The chain carries TRBV4-3 and TRBJ2-1; D call uncertain. The germline V gene has CDR1 LGHNA and CDR2 YSLEER. The CDR3 runs to 14 residues. Between the trimmed V and J ends, which lost 0 bases and 2 bases, there was a span of 5 bases. CDR3 nucleotide sequence: TGCGCCAGCAGCCAAGATACTACCTACAATGAGCAGTTCTTC. This gives the protein CASSQDTTYNEQFF.

The J gene is TRBJ1-2, the V gene TRBV6-4, with unresolved D. The CDR3 covers 17 residues. The germline V gene has CDR1 MRHNA and CDR2 SNTAGT. V lost 5 bases and J 4 bases, leaving 23 bases between the germline ends. CDR3 region: CASSLPIPHGKTYGYTF. The DNA for the CDR3 is TGTGCCAGCAGTCTGCCGATCCCACACGGAAAGACCTATGGCTACACCTTC.

As to this clone: A read error likely explains this, since a far larger clone differs by one base. The CDR3 DNA reads as TGTGCCAGCAGCAAATGGGGTATTGATTCACCCCTCCACTTT. This encodes CASSKWGIDSPLHF. The J gene is TRBJ1-6, the V gene TRBV14; D unclear. V dropped 5 bases and J dropped 8 bases, with 13 bases sitting between them. The CDR3 runs 14 residues. CDR1 and CDR2 from the germline V gene are SGHDN and FVKESK.

This chain links TRBV28 with TRBJ1-4, with 9 positions matching TRBD1. This CDR3 has 15 residues. Germline lookup yields CDR1 MDHEN and CDR2 SYDVKM. V lost 6 bases to trimming and J lost 1 base; unmatched junction nucleotides: 3. CDR3: CASSQGQGTNEKLFF. CDR3 nucleotide sequence: TGTGCCAGCAGCCAGGGACAGGGAACTAATGAAAAACTGTTTTTT.

This clone has only a few counts. This may arise from a read error, as a much more abundant clone is one base away. This chain connects TRBV4-2 to TRBJ1-6, with D unclear. The CDR3 is made up of 17 amino acids. In germline, CDR1 is LGHNA, CDR2 YNFKEQ. The V gene lost 1 base and the J gene lost 10 bases, with 20 bases spanning the gap. This CDR3 is CASSQVLTVAIYSPLHF. CDR3 DNA: TGTGCCAGCAGCCAAGTTTTAACAGTGGCTATATACTCACCCCTCCACTTT.

This clone showed up just once. One junction end disagrees with the germline gene, perhaps due to a read error. The J gene is TRBJ1-2, the V gene TRBV7-2, with D unresolved. The CDR3 consists of 15 residues. CDR1 and CDR2 from the germline V gene are SGHTA and FQGNSA. The CDR3 region is CASSSIYRDGKTYGF. The CDR3 region has the DNA TGTGCCAGCAGCAGTATTTACAGAGACGGAAAGACCTATGGCTTC.

The V call is TRBV25-1, the J call TRBJ2-7, with D possibly matching TRBD1 (6 bases). Germline CDR1 reads MGHDK; CDR2 reads SYGVNS. Trimming left V 5 bases short and J 0 bases short, with 20 bases between. CDR3 length: 17 residues. CDR3 DNA sequence: TGTGCCAGCAGTCACCTTGGTAGGGACAAAGTCTCCTACGAGCAGTACTTC. Its translation: CASSHLGRDKVSYEQYF.